This TCR beta chain was sequenced in a study of beta chain features in type 1 diabetes. The study, taken as a whole, reports: In every one of the four CD4+ subsets, TCRB CDR3s were moderately but significantly shorter in Type 1 diabetes patients.

Concerning this clone: Its antigen is not known.

Reverse transcribing all isolated RNA meant expressed TCRB transcripts were sequenced. Generated by immunoSEQ multiplex PCR, the TCRdb table keeps only in-frame clones and is missing some. The sample yields 250,000 to 300,000 clones, around 24% seen once. The V end lost 0 bases, the J end lost 1 base, and 23 bases lay between the germline ends. The CDR3 extends over 19 amino acids. Germline V gene sequence: CDR1 GTSNPN, CDR2 SVGIG (reference sequence). The genes are TRBV30 and TRBJ2-3, with TRBD2 as a possible D gene (6 bases). Sequenced sample: naive CD4+ T cells from blood. The sequence came from a woman aged 25 to 45 with type 1 diabetes. CDR3: CAWSVGMGGTPGGTDTQYF. The DNA for the CDR3 is TGTGCCTGGAGTGTAGGAATGGGAGGAACACCGGGGGGCACAGATACGCAGTATTTT.